This TCR beta chain was obtained from a study of T cells after yellow fever vaccination. A word on this clonotype: Its matching antigen is unknown.

One entry per CDR3 protein results from TCRdb running MiXCR on the 5' RACE reads. In the table there are about 160,000 distinct CDR3 sequences, roughly 8.8% of which are singletons. This CDR3 has 14 amino acids. CDR1 and CDR2 from the germline V gene are MNHEY and SMNVEV (reference sequence). V gave up 5 bases and J gave up 8 bases, with 13 bases separating them. Study-level points and caveats: Primary-vaccination clones mostly resurfaced post-booster (roughly 97% CD4, roughly 90% CD8).

The sequence was collected from a man in his late teens or twenties who received the YFV17D yellow fever vaccine. The gene calls are TRBV27 and TRBJ1-6; D remains ambiguous. Sequencing used CD8+ T cells sorted from PBMCs, obtained 45 days after the yellow fever booster vaccination. CDR3 in DNA: TGTGCCAGCAGTCTAGGTGGCTTGCATTCACCCCTCCACTTT. This translates into CASSLGGLHSPLHF.